This TCR beta chain was identified in a study of shared clonotypes between healthy human individuals. Study-level results: Expectations were that clonotype sharing among donors would be affected by sequencing depth.

Concerning this clone: What it binds is not known.

CDR3 length: 13 amino acids. The V gene lost 8 bases and the J gene lost 2 bases, with 13 bases spanning the gap. Germline lookup yields CDR1 MNHEY and CDR2 SVGAGI. Assay: immunoSEQ multiplex PCR; the TCRdb copy retains only in-frame clones and omits some. The sample has about 110,000 clones, about 70% seen once; the top ten hold about 25%. Specimen: memory CD8+ T cells sorted from blood. Noted subset: CD45RO+ cells pooled with CCR7-negative TemRA cells. This clonotype originated in a woman in her twenties or thirties in good health. The chain joins TRBV6-5 to TRBJ2-7, with TRBD1 as a possible D gene (6 bases). Written as DNA, the CDR3 is TGTGCCAGCGAGGACAGAACGACCTACGAGCAGTACTTC. This translates into CASEDRTTYEQYF.